This T cell receptor beta chain was profiled in a study of a mutant IDH1 vaccine in newly diagnosed glioma. The time point here: baseline, week 1 (first vaccination visit). Noted treatment: pre-vaccination baseline after standard-of-care therapy. TCRdb's table, derived via immunoSEQ multiplex PCR, lists solely in-frame clones and lacks some. The sample includes approximately 92,000 clones, 83% of them seen just once. Germline V gene sequence: CDR1 SGDLS, CDR2 YYNGEE. V was cut by 0 bases and J by 2 bases, with 11 bases left in between. The CDR3 is 15 amino acids. This chain joins TRBV9 and TRBJ1-1; D is uncertain. The TCR sequence derives from a woman aged 50 to 65 with glioma. Here the sequenced sample was PBMCs, taken from a glioma patient treated with radiotherapy, temozolomide or both. Written as DNA, the CDR3 is TGTGCCAGCAGCGTAGATGCAAATACAAACACTGAAGCTTTCTTT. It yields the protein CASSVDANTNTEAFF.